This TCR beta chain appears in the sequencing data of a study of blood T cell repertoires in COVID-19. Study details: Sources were T cells, B-cell-depleted T cells, or PBMCs; the material itself was cDNA or gDNA.

Ages ranged from roughly 18 to 100 years, with residence in 24 US areas. Cohorts were determined from participant-reported clinical history. From germline, CDR1 is PRHDT and CDR2 FYEKMQ (reference sequence). Trimming stripped 3 bases from V and 6 bases from J, with 14 bases between. This CDR3 region has 15 residues. Source study methods: Counts of nucleated cells, estimated from reference gene primer amplification, were obtained. Generated by immunoSEQ multiplex PCR, the TCRdb table keeps only in-frame clones and is missing some. V, J and clone size are taken as reported in that table, and D and trimming were inferred from the DNA itself. Seen here are approximately 130,000 clones, under 85% observed once, and the top ten hold 18%.

This clonotype originated in a man younger than 45 who had recovered from COVID-19. Sequencing input: PBMCs or T cells enriched from blood (not recorded which). The chain uses TRBV13 and TRBJ1-4, with a tentative D call TRBD1 (5 bases). CDR3 sequence: CASSLWGDDHEKLFF. In DNA form, the CDR3 reads TGTGCCAGCAGCTTGTGGGGGGATGATCATGAAAAACTGTTTTTT. Supplemented by reference TRBV13 and TRBJ1-4, the full variable domain reads AAGVIQSPRHLIKEKRETATLKCYPIPRHDTVYWYQQGPGQDPQFLISFYEKMQSDKGSIPDRFSAQQFSDYHSELNMSSLELGDSALYFCASSLWGDDHEKLFFGSGTQLSVL.